This section outlines one TCR beta chain sequence together with its context. No antigen is known for it. Within one base of it there is no much larger clone, and no base qualities were kept. TCR CDR3 regions were amplified from genomic DNA by multiplex PCR using the deep immunoSEQ assay. Extracted genomic DNA from each cell subset was distributed evenly across all wells of several immunoSEQ 96-well plates, and each plate was treated as a replicate. For sorted subsets, roughly 0.2 ug genomic DNA, equal to 30,000 to 35,000 T cell genomes, was loaded into each replicate PCR. Purified libraries were quantified with a Qubit 3.0 fluorometer, sized on a Bioanalyzer 2100, and re-quantified with the KAPA Library Quantification kit. Every immunoSEQ 96-well plate was sequenced on a separate single-read 150-cycle Illumina NextSeq 550 flow cell. The source study handled its data this way. The immunoSEQ output contained only junctional sequences without quality scores, so filtering could not match that applied to full-length reads. Sequences were annotated with PyIR, a Python wrapper for IgBLAST v1.9, using IMGT germline references to assign V/J genes and CDR3. Reads were filtered out if the reads had weak V/J assignments (E-value above 1e-6), no CDR3, stop codons, out-of-frame junctions, or ambiguous translated residues. V3J clonotypes were defined as sequences sharing an identical inferred V gene, J gene, and CDR3 amino acid sequence. Percentage overlap between repertoires was calculated by dividing the number of shared unique clonotypes by the size of the smaller repertoire. RTK rarefaction, the Chao1 estimator, and Recon v2.1 estimates of unobserved clonotypes were used to assess repertoire richness. OLGA was used to compute generation probabilities for all TCRbeta clonotypes that the gDNA method yielded from a handful of donors. TCRdb carries this immuneACCESS record with in-frame sequences only. Its versions omit some clonotypes, under half of them owing to an unresolved V gene in the studies checked, with the rest unexplained. V and J calls and clone size are as listed in that table; D and trimming were resolved from the DNA. The sample records approximately 2,300,000 clones, about 90% of which are singletons. Around 0.38% of the sample is in the top ten clones.

This specimen comes from a study of shared clonotypes between healthy human individuals (dated by TCRdb to 2020 to 2021). Some background on the complete study: The cohort comprised a couple of women and a few men aged 18 to 49 years. To estimate repertoire size and how much clonotypes are shared between individuals, the study performed deep sequencing of blood TCR repertoires from a few healthy adults. Each donor's leukapheresis produced roughly between roughly 0.94 and 9.5 billion PBMCs. Libraries were prepared and TCR repertoires were sequenced by different laboratories using diverse techniques, in order to increase sequencing depth and limit assay-specific biases. For each donor, three plates each were used for CD4 naive and CD4 memory, two plates were used for CD8 naive, and one plate was used for CD8 memory.

The donors were healthy, HIV-negative adults who had no recently reported acute infections or vaccinations. Every donor was a Caucasian adult residing in Nashville, Tennessee, USA. CD4+ T cells were enriched by magnetic negative selection; naive cells were then positively selected on CD45RA, and the negative fraction formed the memory subset. After blood collection by leukapheresis, PBMCs were isolated using Ficoll-Histopaque density gradient centrifugation and then cryopreserved in the vapor phase of liquid nitrogen. Purity and quantity of every magnetically sorted T cell population were checked by analytical flow cytometry. From each sorted fraction, genomic DNA was isolated and quantified by UV absorbance on a Nanodrop 2000c. Overall results and qualifications from the work: Clonotypes shared by all four sorted-subset donors showed higher generation probabilities than non-shared clonotypes. Based on pairwise subsampling, the degree of clonotype sharing among donors was expected to be affected by sequencing depth. Sampling was limited to blood, and TCR repertoires in tissue likely differ from TCR repertoires in blood. Incomplete sequencing was indicated by rarefaction of sorted-subset datasets, despite the large sequencing depth. Naive subsets generally had larger estimated clonotype richness than memory subsets. When several donors were compared, the shared fraction of clonotypes was around 5% for naive CD4, roughly 3.4% for naive CD8, 2.3% for memory CD4, and around 0.37% for memory CD8. The small number of donors limited the genetic and exposure-history diversity represented.

From the cysteine up to the phenylalanine, the CDR3 has a length of 16 residues. Just the 48-base CDR3 DNA is kept, in frame starting at base 1. CDR1 KGHSH and CDR2 LQKENI were looked up in the germline V gene. From V the trimming removes 1 base and from J it removes 7 bases, while the gene matches leave 11 bases of the junction unaccounted for. The sample was naive CD4+ T cells from PBMCs. Read against the paper, the sample's cell subset or site label means: CD45RA+ positively selected. This receptor was identified in a man between 18 and 29 years old in good health. Some clones in this sample may be carry-over from other donors' samples. The sequence is built from TRBV18 and TRBJ1-1, with 8 bases matching TRBD1. CDR3 sequence: CASSPRPQGAGDEAFF. The nucleotides are TGTGCCAGCTCACCACGGCCCCAGGGGGCAGGGGATGAAGCTTTCTTT.